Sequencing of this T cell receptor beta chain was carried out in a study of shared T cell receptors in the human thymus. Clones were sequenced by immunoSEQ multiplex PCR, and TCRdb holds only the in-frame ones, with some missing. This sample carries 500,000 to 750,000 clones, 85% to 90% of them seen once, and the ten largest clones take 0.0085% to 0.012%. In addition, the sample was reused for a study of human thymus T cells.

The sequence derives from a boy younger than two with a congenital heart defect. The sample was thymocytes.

DNA of the CDR3: TGTGCCAGCAGTGATATGGGGGGAGAAGCTTTCTTT. It encodes CASSDMGGEAFF. V is TRBV6-4 and J is TRBJ1-1, with D possibly matching TRBD1 (5 bases). The germline gives CDR1 MRHNA, CDR2 SNTAGT. The length of the CDR3 is 12 residues. Deletions cut 3 bases from V and 8 bases from J, with 10 bases between.